Below are 17 T cell receptor beta chains sequenced from a single sample in a study of human T cells and chemical hapten exposure. Time point here: pre-sensitization, week 0. Treatment: therapeutic diphenylcyclopropenone sensitization with weekly scalp DPC. One entry per CDR3 protein results from TCRdb running MiXCR on the RACE reads. Of 300,000 to 400,000 distinct CDR3 sequences listed, approximately 5% are singletons. The sequencing here drew on whole blood, taken in connection with sensitization to the hapten diphenylcyclopropenone (DPC). These receptors all stem from a woman in her forties or fifties with alopecia areata. Some clones in this sample may be carry-over from other donors' samples.

The V call is TRBV7-2, the J call TRBJ2-4, with no clear D. The CDR3 sequence is 12 residues long. CDR1 is SGHTA, CDR2 FQGNSA, per germline. Between the trimmed V and J ends, which lost 8 bases and 12 bases, there was a span of 17 bases. This CDR3 reads CASARPGQAQYF. As DNA, the CDR3 is TGTGCCAGCGCTAGGCCTGGGCAAGCTCAGTACTTC.

This clonotype was detected many times. Here the CDR3 reads CAIAEYGGTDTQYF. The CDR3 DNA reads TGTGCCATCGCGGAATACGGCGGCACAGATACGCAGTATTTT. The chain recombines TRBV10-3 with TRBJ2-3; D unresolved. The germline V gene encodes CDR1 ENHRY and CDR2 SYGVKD. The length of the CDR3 is 14 residues. Trimming took 8 bases from V and 1 from J, leaving 13 bases between them.

This clonotype has just a few counts. The gene calls are TRBV5-1 and TRBJ2-3; D gene ambiguous. Between the trimmed V and J ends, which lost 0 bases and 6 bases, there was a span of 11 bases. Germline V CDR1 and CDR2: SGHRS, YFSETQ. The CDR3 has 14 residues. CDR3 amino acids: CASSLGAPRDTQYF. The CDR3 DNA reads TGCGCCAGCAGCTTGGGGGCGCCCAGGGATACGCAGTATTTT.

This clonotype was seen many times. The chain carries TRBV29-1 and TRBJ1-5; TRBD1 is a possible D gene (6 bases). V was shortened by 4 bases and J by 3 bases, with 10 bases between the two germline ends. The CDR3 extends over 13 amino acids. Germline V gene sequence: CDR1 SQVTM, CDR2 ANQGSEA. The chain's CDR3 is CSVVDRPNQPQHF. CDR3 DNA: TGCAGCGTTGTGGACAGACCCAATCAGCCCCAGCATTTT.

In its sample, this clonotype was seen many times. The gene calls are TRBV6-5 and TRBJ1-1; 9 positions match TRBD1. V gave up 4 bases and J gave up 4 bases; unmatched junction bases: 10. In germline, CDR1 is MNHEY, CDR2 SVGAGI. The length of the CDR3 is 16 residues. CDR3 protein: CASSFNPGQGSTEAFF. DNA of the CDR3: TGTGCCAGCAGTTTTAATCCGGGACAGGGATCCACTGAAGCTTTCTTT.

This chain uses TRBV15 with TRBJ2-1, with 9 positions matching TRBD2. V lost 0 bases, J lost 8 bases, and 8 bases stayed unmatched. The CDR3 has 16 residues. The germline V gene encodes CDR1 LNHNV and CDR2 YYDKDF (reference sequence). This CDR3 reads CATSRDPSGRRDEQFF. The CDR3 nucleotides are TGTGCCACCAGCAGAGATCCCAGCGGGAGGAGAGATGAGCAGTTCTTC.

This chain uses TRBV15 with TRBJ2-3, with D tentatively TRBD1 (5 bases). The CDR3 covers 15 residues. V lost 3 bases and J 0 bases, leaving 10 bases between the germline ends. Germline V gene sequence: CDR1 LNHNV, CDR2 YYDKDF (reference sequence). The CDR3 reads CATSRDKRSTDTQYF. The DNA of the CDR3 is TGTGCCACCAGCAGGGACAAACGGAGCACAGATACGCAGTATTTT.

This clonotype was detected ten times or more. The gene calls are TRBV10-3 and TRBJ2-5; 11 nucleotides line up with TRBD2. This CDR3 is 16 amino acids long. Germline V CDR1 and CDR2: ENHRY, SYGVKD. V dropped 3 bases and J dropped 5; count of bases not matched to a gene: 8. The DNA for the CDR3 is TGTGCCATCAGTGATCCGACTAGCGGGAATAGGGAGACCCAGTACTTC. Its translation is CAISDPTSGNRETQYF.

This clonotype was counted many times. CDR3 protein: CSAREMASAHPSTDTQYF. The DNA of the CDR3 is TGCAGTGCTAGAGAGATGGCTAGCGCCCACCCAAGCACAGATACGCAGTATTTT. The chain recombines TRBV20-1 with TRBJ2-3; maybe TRBD2 (6 bases). V was clipped by 0 bases and J by 0 bases, with 19 bases between them. Germline assignment: CDR1 DFQATT and CDR2 SNEGSKA (reference sequence). The CDR3 is made up of 18 amino acids.

In this sample, this clonotype turned up a few times. This rearrangement joins TRBV6-6 to TRBJ2-5; D may be TRBD2 (6 bases). Germline values: CDR1 MNHNY, CDR2 SVGAGI (reference sequence). This CDR3 has 14 residues. The V end lost 3 bases, the J end lost 1 base, and 9 bases lay between the germline ends. CDR3: CASSYGGFQETQYF. For the CDR3, the DNA is TGTGCCAGCAGTTATGGAGGGTTCCAAGAGACCCAGTACTTC.

This clonotype was detected a few times. The chain employs TRBV12-3 or TRBV12-4 and TRBJ1-2; D is undetermined. CDR3 length: 12 residues. The V end lost 6 bases, the J end lost 1 base, and 6 bases lay between the germline ends. DNA for the CDR3: TGTGCCAGCAGCGGATTTAACTATGGCTACACCTTC. As protein: CASSGFNYGYTF.

This clonotype showed up many times. This sequence joins TRBV7-9 and TRBJ1-5, with D perhaps TRBD1 (6 bases). CDR1 and CDR2 from the germline V gene are SEHNR and FQNEAQ (reference sequence). V lost 3 bases, J lost 3 bases, and 15 bases lay in between. This CDR3 has 16 amino acids. The CDR3 coding sequence is TGTGCCAGCAGCTTGGGGGACACTCCCGACAATCAGCCCCAGCATTTT. Translated, it gives CASSLGDTPDNQPQHF.

This clonotype was counted only a few times. The rearrangement links TRBV3-1 to TRBJ2-7, with unresolved D. The V gene's germline CDR1 is LGHDT and CDR2 YNNKEL (reference sequence). There are 12 residues in the CDR3. V was shortened by 2 bases and J by 7 bases, with 9 bases between the two germline ends. This CDR3 is CASSQSRWEQYF. The CDR3 region has the DNA TGTGCCAGCAGCCAATCCCGCTGGGAGCAGTACTTC.

V gene TRBV5-1 combines with J gene TRBJ2-7; the match to TRBD1 covers 9 bases. Germline V gene data show CDR1 as SGHRS and CDR2 as YFSETQ. The length of the CDR3 is 15 residues. The ends lost 0 bases at V and 11 bases at J; junction bases unmatched: 12. In DNA form, the CDR3 reads TGCGCCAGCAGCTTGGCCCCGACAGGGGGGACGGAGGAGTACTTC. Its translation is CASSLAPTGGTEEYF.

The rearrangement links TRBV6-2 or TRBV6-3 to TRBJ2-3; D remains unclear. V gave up 0 bases and J gave up 6 bases, with 16 bases separating them. CDR1 MNHEY and CDR2 SVGEGT come from the germline V gene. The CDR3 is 16 amino acids. CDR3 DNA sequence: TGTGCCAGCAGTTACTCATCTCGGCGGCCCCACGATACGCAGTATTTT. Encoded protein: CASSYSSRRPHDTQYF.

This clonotype was seen more than once but under ten times. The chain recombines TRBV6-5 with TRBJ2-7, with TRBD2 matching over 7 bases. V lost 6 bases, J lost 3 bases, and 11 bases stayed unmatched. From germline, CDR1 is MNHEY and CDR2 SVGAGI. This CDR3 comprises 15 residues. Here the CDR3 DNA reads TGTGCCAGCAGGTTGACGTCCTCGGGGGGCTACGAGCAGTACTTC. Translation: CASRLTSSGGYEQYF.

This clonotype was seen at least ten times. This rearrangement joins TRBV4-3 to TRBJ2-3; 14 bases are shared with TRBD2. Trimming cost V 4 bases and J 10 bases; bases outside gene matches: 7. Germline V CDR1 and CDR2: LGHNA, YSLEER. The CDR3 has 15 amino acids. Written as DNA, the CDR3 is TGCGCCAGCAGCCCAGGGACTAGCGGGAGTTTTGCGCAGTATTTT. This sequence encodes CASSPGTSGSFAQYF.